A selection of T cell receptor beta chains follows, all from one sample in a study of T cell responses to AZD1222 COVID-19 vaccine. Produced via immunoSEQ multiplex PCR; TCRdb's table is partial and in-frame only. The data hold 150,000 to 200,000 clones, with 88% observed a single time. The sequences come from peripheral blood, collected 28 days after the second AZD1222 dose. The source of these receptors is an adult who received the AZD1222 COVID-19 vaccine. Both conserved end residues are part of each CDR3. The D gene is left open where the match is weak. Only some rows state a clone size, as once, few, many or a class for expanded clones.

d_gene | j_gene | len | abundance | v_gene | CDR3nt | CDR3aa
TRBD2 | TRBJ2-5 | 15 | . | TRBV7-9 | TGTGCCAGCAGCTTGTTGGGAGGGACTCCGGGGGCCCAGTACTTC | CASSLLGGTPGAQYF
TRBD2 | TRBJ2-3 | 16 | . | TRBV10-3 | TGTGCCATCAGTGATCAGCGGGGGGGGTTCACAGATACGCAGTATTTT | CAISDQRGGFTDTQYF
. | TRBJ1-1 | 15 | once | TRBV2 | TGTGCCAGCAGTCAAGACAGGCCGGGGAACACTGAAGCTTTCTTT | CASSQDRPGNTEAFF
. | TRBJ1-1 | 17 | . | TRBV3-1/TRBV3-2 | TGTGCCAGCAGCCAAGATCGAATCTGGGCAGGGAAGGGTGAAGCTTTCTTT | CASSQDRIWAGKGEAFF
. | TRBJ1-1 | 13 | once | TRBV7-3 | TGTGCCAGCAGCTGGACCAGGGACACTGAAGCTTTCTTT | CASSWTRDTEAFF
TRBD2 | TRBJ2-5 | 17 | . | TRBV20-1 | TGCAGTGCTAGTTTTGCGGGGGGTTCCCAGTACCAAGAGACCCAGTACTTC | CSASFAGGSQYQETQYF
TRBD2 | TRBJ2-1 | 16 | . | TRBV6-1 | TGTGCCAGCAGTGAATTACTAGCGGGGGTAGGCGGTGAGCAGTTCTTC | CASSELLAGVGGEQFF
. | TRBJ2-7 | 13 | . | TRBV3-1/TRBV3-2 | TGTGCCAGCAGCCAAGTCTCAAACCACGAGCAGTACTTC | CASSQVSNHEQYF
TRBD2 | TRBJ2-1 | 17 | . | TRBV18 | TGTGCCAGCTCACCCGGGCGGGGGGGCAGGTCCTACAATGAGCAGTTCTTC | CASSPGRGGRSYNEQFF
. | TRBJ1-1 | 13 | . | TRBV24-1 | TGTGCCACCAGCTCCAGGGGGAACACTGAAGCTTTCTTT | CATSSRGNTEAFF
TRBD1 | TRBJ1-2 | 14 | . | TRBV19 | TGTGCCAGTAGTATTACAGGGGAAACGAGTCCCTACACCTTC | CASSITGETSPYTF
TRBD2 | TRBJ2-7 | 13 | . | TRBV19 | TGTGCCAGTAGTAGTAGCGGGACTAGCGGTAGGAACTTC | CASSSSGTSGRNF
TRBD1 | TRBJ2-7 | 14 | . | TRBV28 | TGTGCCAGCACCTCAGGGACAGGGTGGTACGAGCAGTACTTC | CASTSGTGWYEQYF
. | TRBJ2-2 | 13 | . | TRBV5-4 | TGTGCCAGCAGCTTGAGCGGGACCGGGGAGCTGTTTTTT | CASSLSGTGELFF
TRBD1 | TRBJ2-7 | 15 | . | TRBV6-5 | TGTGCCAGCAGATCCCCGGGACAGGGTTTGTACGAGCAGTACTTC | CASRSPGQGLYEQYF
TRBD1 | TRBJ1-6 | 17 | . | TRBV5-1 | TGCGCCAGCAGCCCGGGACAGGGGAGCTCCTATAATTCACCCCTCCACTTT | CASSPGQGSSYNSPLHF
. | TRBJ2-3 | 18 | . | TRBV7-8 | TGTGCCAGCAGCTTAGCGGGTGGCAGTTTAGGTGGTACAGATACGCAGTATTTT | CASSLAGGSLGGTDTQYF
. | TRBJ1-2 | 15 | . | TRBV9 | TGTGCCAGCAGCGTAGATGTCCGTCGGGGGGATGGCTACACCTTC | CASSVDVRRGDGYTF
TRBD1 | TRBJ2-7 | 15 | . | TRBV7-2 | TGTGCCAGCAGCTCCGGGACAGCGGATGTTGGCGAGCAGTACTTC | CASSSGTADVGEQYF
TRBD1 | TRBJ1-3 | 17 | . | TRBV9 | TGTGCCAGCAGCAAGCGGACAGGGGGCTTTGGTGGAAACACCATATATTTT | CASSKRTGGFGGNTIYF
. | TRBJ1-1 | 13 | . | TRBV12-3/TRBV12-4 | TGTGCCAGCAGAACCAATGAAGGGACCGCGGCTTTCTTT | CASRTNEGTAAFF
TRBD2 | TRBJ2-2 | 14 | . | TRBV5-1 | TGCGCCAGCCGGCGGGAGGGGAACACCGGGGAGCTGTTTTTT | CASRREGNTGELFF